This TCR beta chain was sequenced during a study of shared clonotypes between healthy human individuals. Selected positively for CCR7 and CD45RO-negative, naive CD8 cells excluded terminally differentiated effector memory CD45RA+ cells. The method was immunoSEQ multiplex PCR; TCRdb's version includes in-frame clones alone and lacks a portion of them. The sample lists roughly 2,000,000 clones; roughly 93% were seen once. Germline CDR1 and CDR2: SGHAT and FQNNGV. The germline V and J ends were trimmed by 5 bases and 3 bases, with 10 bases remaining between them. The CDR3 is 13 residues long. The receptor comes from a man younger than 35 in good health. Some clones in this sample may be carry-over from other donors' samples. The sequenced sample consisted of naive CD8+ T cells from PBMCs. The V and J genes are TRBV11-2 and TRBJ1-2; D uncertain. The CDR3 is CASSPWGDYGYTF. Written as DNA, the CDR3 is TGTGCCAGCAGCCCATGGGGTGACTATGGCTACACCTTC.